These T cell receptor beta chains were read from a single sample in a study of shared clonotypes between healthy human individuals. Data came from immunoSEQ multiplex PCR; TCRdb stores just in-frame clones and leaves some out. The sample has some 2.3 million clones; more than 80% are singletons. The sample comprised naive CD4+ T cells from PBMCs. These receptors all stem from a man aged 18 to 29 in good health. Some clones in this sample may be carry-over from other donors' samples. Both conserved end residues are part of each CDR3. Each record gives: J gene, D gene, V gene, clone size, CDR3 length, CDR3 DNA, CDR3 protein. The D gene is left open where the match is weak. Size is omitted from some rows. Given values are once, few, many or a class for expanded clones.

j_call: TRBJ2-7; d_call: NA; v_call: TRBV9; clone_size: NA; cdr3_length: 16; cdr3_nt: TGTGCCAGCAGCGTAGGGGGGGCAGCCGGCTCCTACGAGCAGTACTTC; cdr3_aa: CASSVGGAAGSYEQYF
j_call: TRBJ1-1; d_call: NA; v_call: TRBV7-9; clone_size: NA; cdr3_length: 15; cdr3_nt: TGTGCCAGCAGCTTATTAGTCGGGTTGGGGACTGAAGCTTTCTTT; cdr3_aa: CASSLLVGLGTEAFF
j_call: TRBJ2-3; d_call: TRBD2; v_call: TRBV9; clone_size: NA; cdr3_length: 16; cdr3_nt: TGTGCCAGCAGCGTAGAAGGCGGGAGGGCTGGAGATACGCAGTATTTT; cdr3_aa: CASSVEGGRAGDTQYF
j_call: TRBJ1-4; d_call: NA; v_call: TRBV6-1; clone_size: NA; cdr3_length: 13; cdr3_nt: TGTGCCAGCATGAGGGGACCGAGGGAAAAACTGTTTTTT; cdr3_aa: CASMRGPREKLFF
j_call: TRBJ2-7; d_call: NA; v_call: TRBV6-5; clone_size: NA; cdr3_length: 14; cdr3_nt: TGTGCCAGCAGAGCCGGGACCAGGCCCTACGAGCAGTACTTC; cdr3_aa: CASRAGTRPYEQYF
j_call: TRBJ1-1; d_call: TRBD1; v_call: TRBV18; clone_size: NA; cdr3_length: 13; cdr3_nt: TGTGCCAGCTCACTTAATCCGACAGGGAGTCCTTTCTTT; cdr3_aa: CASSLNPTGSPFF
j_call: TRBJ2-7; d_call: TRBD2; v_call: TRBV15; clone_size: NA; cdr3_length: 15; cdr3_nt: TGTGCCACCAGCAGAGATCAGGCGGGAGGAACCGAGCAGTACTTC; cdr3_aa: CATSRDQAGGTEQYF
j_call: TRBJ2-1; d_call: TRBD2; v_call: TRBV11-2; clone_size: once; cdr3_length: 16; cdr3_nt: TGTGCCAGCAGCCCCATAGCGGGAGGGCCTCTAAGGGAGCAGTTCTTC; cdr3_aa: CASSPIAGGPLREQFF
j_call: TRBJ2-5; d_call: NA; v_call: TRBV11-2; clone_size: NA; cdr3_length: 13; cdr3_nt: TGTGCCAGCAGCTCCCCGGGAGAAGAGACCCAGTACTTC; cdr3_aa: CASSSPGEETQYF
j_call: TRBJ1-5; d_call: TRBD1; v_call: TRBV28; clone_size: NA; cdr3_length: 18; cdr3_nt: TGTGCCAGCAGTTTAGCGCGGCAGGGGGATCATAGCAATCAGCCCCAGCATTTT; cdr3_aa: CASSLARQGDHSNQPQHF
j_call: TRBJ2-5; d_call: NA; v_call: TRBV28; clone_size: NA; cdr3_length: 16; cdr3_nt: TGTGCCAGCAGACCCCAACCGCGGTGGAGAGGCGAGACCCAGTACTTC; cdr3_aa: CASRPQPRWRGETQYF
j_call: TRBJ2-7; d_call: NA; v_call: TRBV6-1; clone_size: NA; cdr3_length: 14; cdr3_nt: TGTGCCAGCAGTGAATGGGTGCTCTCCTACGAGCAGTACTTC; cdr3_aa: CASSEWVLSYEQYF
j_call: TRBJ2-6; d_call: NA; v_call: TRBV5-1; clone_size: NA; cdr3_length: 17; cdr3_nt: TGCGCCAGCAGCACCGGACAGCAGAGCTCTGGGGCTAACGTCCTGACTTTC; cdr3_aa: CASSTGQQSSGANVLTF
j_call: TRBJ1-1; d_call: NA; v_call: TRBV27; clone_size: NA; cdr3_length: 14; cdr3_nt: TGTGCCAGCAGCATAGGACAGACGAACACTGAAGCTTTCTTT; cdr3_aa: CASSIGQTNTEAFF
j_call: TRBJ2-3; d_call: TRBD2; v_call: TRBV5-4; clone_size: NA; cdr3_length: 16; cdr3_nt: TGTGCCAGCAGCCTGAGGACTAGCGGGGGCACAGATACGCAGTATTTT; cdr3_aa: CASSLRTSGGTDTQYF
j_call: TRBJ2-4; d_call: TRBD2; v_call: TRBV7-3; clone_size: NA; cdr3_length: 16; cdr3_nt: TGTGCCAGCAGCCCCGGGAGGTTGGGCCTCGGAAACATTCAGTACTTC; cdr3_aa: CASSPGRLGLGNIQYF
j_call: TRBJ2-7; d_call: TRBD2; v_call: TRBV6-5; clone_size: NA; cdr3_length: 15; cdr3_nt: TGTGCCAGCAGTTCACTAGCGGGAGGGATCTACGAGCAGTACTTC; cdr3_aa: CASSSLAGGIYEQYF
j_call: TRBJ1-5; d_call: NA; v_call: TRBV19; clone_size: NA; cdr3_length: 16; cdr3_nt: TGTGCCAGTAGTACGACGGTGGACGCCTCCAATCAGCCCCAGCATTTT; cdr3_aa: CASSTTVDASNQPQHF
j_call: TRBJ2-1; d_call: NA; v_call: TRBV6-5; clone_size: NA; cdr3_length: 15; cdr3_nt: TGTGCCAGCAGTTACGGCCTTAAAGGAGGTAGGGAGCAGTTCTTC; cdr3_aa: CASSYGLKGGREQFF
j_call: TRBJ2-1; d_call: NA; v_call: TRBV18; clone_size: NA; cdr3_length: 15; cdr3_nt: TGTGCCAGCTCACCACCGCCCCAAACCCACAATGAGCAGTTCTTC; cdr3_aa: CASSPPPQTHNEQFF
j_call: TRBJ2-1; d_call: TRBD2; v_call: TRBV29-1; clone_size: NA; cdr3_length: 16; cdr3_nt: TGCAGCGCCGCGGGGCTAGCGGGAGGGCCGGGCAATGAGCAGTTCTTC; cdr3_aa: CSAAGLAGGPGNEQFF
j_call: TRBJ2-2; d_call: NA; v_call: TRBV30; clone_size: once; cdr3_length: 15; cdr3_nt: TGTGCCTGGAGTCCCAGGGGTTCAAACACCGGGGAGCTGTTTTTT; cdr3_aa: CAWSPRGSNTGELFF